Listed below are T cell receptor beta chains from one sample, sequenced in a study of blood T cell repertoires in COVID-19. Only in-frame clones appear in the TCRdb table, and some are missing; sequencing was by immunoSEQ multiplex PCR. The table lists approximately 230,000 clones, about 88% of them singletons, with 2% to 2.5% in the top ten. The source material was peripheral blood. Every receptor here comes from a woman aged 40 to 50 who had recovered from COVID-19. Both conserved end residues are part of each CDR3. Fields, in order: V gene, clone size, D gene, J gene, CDR3 DNA, CDR3 protein. The D gene is left open where the match is weak. Some rows have no size entry. The others give once, few or many, or a class for an expanded clone.

v_gene: TRBV4-3
abundance: .
d_gene: .
j_gene: TRBJ2-3
CDR3nt: TGCGCCAGCAGCCAAGAGCTCGCGTCGGGAGGCACAGATACGCAGTATTTT
CDR3aa: CASSQELASGGTDTQYF

v_gene: TRBV29-1
abundance: .
d_gene: .
j_gene: TRBJ2-5
CDR3nt: TGCAGCGTTGGCGGGATCCTCGTCGAGACCCAGTACTTC
CDR3aa: CSVGGILVETQYF

v_gene: TRBV6-2/TRBV6-3
abundance: .
d_gene: .
j_gene: TRBJ2-5
CDR3nt: TGTGCCAGCAGTGGCGGTGGGGACATACAAGAGACCCAGTACTTC
CDR3aa: CASSGGGDIQETQYF

v_gene: TRBV5-1
abundance: once
d_gene: .
j_gene: TRBJ2-1
CDR3nt: TGCGCCAGCAGCTCCGGTGGGCAGAGTTCCTACAATGAGCAGTTCTTC
CDR3aa: CASSSGGQSSYNEQFF

v_gene: TRBV2
abundance: .
d_gene: .
j_gene: TRBJ1-2
CDR3nt: TGTGCCAGCAGTGAACTACAGCAAGCCGGAGGTAGATATGGCTACACCTTC
CDR3aa: CASSELQQAGGRYGYTF

v_gene: TRBV28
abundance: .
d_gene: TRBD1
j_gene: TRBJ1-5
CDR3nt: TGTGCCAGCAGTCCCTCGGGGCAGGGGGGTTGGGGTCAGCCCCAGCATTTT
CDR3aa: CASSPSGQGGWGQPQHF

v_gene: TRBV6-2/TRBV6-3
abundance: .
d_gene: .
j_gene: TRBJ2-7
CDR3nt: TGTGCCAGCAGTTCCACTGACAGAATATACGAGCAGTACTTC
CDR3aa: CASSSTDRIYEQYF

v_gene: TRBV11-3
abundance: .
d_gene: TRBD1
j_gene: TRBJ1-2
CDR3nt: TGTGCCAGCAGCCGTAGACAGGGGGCTAACTATGGCTACACCTTC
CDR3aa: CASSRRQGANYGYTF

v_gene: TRBV4-3
abundance: .
d_gene: TRBD1
j_gene: TRBJ1-4
CDR3nt: TGCGCCAGCAGCCAGAACAGGGGAAGGGGGACTAATGAAAAACTGTTTTTT
CDR3aa: CASSQNRGRGTNEKLFF

v_gene: TRBV4-2
abundance: few
d_gene: TRBD1
j_gene: TRBJ2-1
CDR3nt: TGTGCCAGCACCCGGGACAGGGTCTCTTATGAGCAGTTCTTC
CDR3aa: CASTRDRVSYEQFF

v_gene: TRBV7-2
abundance: .
d_gene: .
j_gene: TRBJ2-7
CDR3nt: TGTGCCAGCAGCTTATGGGGCAGTCACTACGAGCAGTACTTC
CDR3aa: CASSLWGSHYEQYF

v_gene: TRBV27
abundance: .
d_gene: .
j_gene: TRBJ1-5
CDR3nt: TGTGCCAGCAGCCTGGGGCCCCCCGGGAGCAATCAGCCCCAGCATTTT
CDR3aa: CASSLGPPGSNQPQHF

v_gene: TRBV28
abundance: .
d_gene: .
j_gene: TRBJ1-2
CDR3nt: TGTGCCAGCAGAACAACTAGCTATGGCTACACCTTC
CDR3aa: CASRTTSYGYTF

v_gene: TRBV7-2
abundance: few
d_gene: .
j_gene: TRBJ2-1
CDR3nt: TGTGCCAGCAGCCAGCTGGGGGCCTCCTACAATGAGCAGTTCTTC
CDR3aa: CASSQLGASYNEQFF

v_gene: TRBV18
abundance: .
d_gene: TRBD1
j_gene: TRBJ1-1
CDR3nt: TGTGCCAGCTCACCATACCGAGGGGGCTCGAACACTGAAGCTTTCTTT
CDR3aa: CASSPYRGGSNTEAFF

v_gene: TRBV10-1
abundance: few
d_gene: TRBD2
j_gene: TRBJ2-7
CDR3nt: TGCGCCAGCAGTGATTCCGGGACTAGCGGGAGGGACGAGCAGTACTTC
CDR3aa: CASSDSGTSGRDEQYF

v_gene: TRBV2
abundance: .
d_gene: TRBD1
j_gene: TRBJ1-2
CDR3nt: TGTGCCAGCAGAGCTAGCCTCGGGACAGGGAACTATGGCTACACCTTC
CDR3aa: CASRASLGTGNYGYTF

v_gene: TRBV4-2
abundance: .
d_gene: .
j_gene: TRBJ1-2
CDR3nt: TGTGCCAGCAGCCAAGGGACAGAGTTTTATGGCTACACCTTC
CDR3aa: CASSQGTEFYGYTF

v_gene: TRBV29-1
abundance: .
d_gene: TRBD1
j_gene: TRBJ2-3
CDR3nt: TGCAGCGTCAGACAGGGGGCGACAGATACGCAGTATTTT
CDR3aa: CSVRQGATDTQYF

v_gene: TRBV19
abundance: once
d_gene: .
j_gene: TRBJ1-3
CDR3nt: TGTGCCAGTAGTCTTCGCGTCGGAGAGGCCTACTCTGGAAACACCATATATTTT
CDR3aa: CASSLRVGEAYSGNTIYF

v_gene: TRBV7-2
abundance: once
d_gene: .
j_gene: TRBJ2-5
CDR3nt: TGTGCCAGCAGCTCGAGACAGCGGGCAGAGACCCAGTACTTC
CDR3aa: CASSSRQRAETQYF

v_gene: TRBV28
abundance: once
d_gene: TRBD2
j_gene: TRBJ2-5
CDR3nt: TGTGCCAGCACCCTGAGGACTAGCCCTCGGAGACATGAAGGCGAGACCCAGTACTTC
CDR3aa: CASTLRTSPRRHEGETQYF

v_gene: TRBV11-3
abundance: once
d_gene: TRBD1
j_gene: TRBJ1-1
CDR3nt: TGTGCCACTGGACAGGGCACTGAAGCTTTCTTT
CDR3aa: CATGQGTEAFF

v_gene: TRBV5-1
abundance: .
d_gene: TRBD2
j_gene: TRBJ2-5
CDR3nt: TGCGCCAGCAGCTTTCTGGGAGCGGGAGAAGGAGAGACCCAGTACTTC
CDR3aa: CASSFLGAGEGETQYF

v_gene: TRBV14
abundance: .
d_gene: TRBD1
j_gene: TRBJ2-7
CDR3nt: TGTGCCAGCAGCCCCCGGGACAGGGGATCCTACGAGCAGTACTTC
CDR3aa: CASSPRDRGSYEQYF

v_gene: TRBV28
abundance: .
d_gene: TRBD2
j_gene: TRBJ2-7
CDR3nt: TGTGCCAGCTGGACTAGCGGGAGGTTAGATAGGTGGTACTTC
CDR3aa: CASWTSGRLDRWYF

v_gene: TRBV6-5
abundance: .
d_gene: .
j_gene: TRBJ1-1
CDR3nt: TGTGCCAGCCGCCCCAGGGTGAACGCTGAAGCTTTCTTT
CDR3aa: CASRPRVNAEAFF

v_gene: TRBV7-2
abundance: .
d_gene: .
j_gene: TRBJ2-2
CDR3nt: TGTGCCAGCAGCTTAGTAGATAACACCGGGGAGCTGTTTTTT
CDR3aa: CASSLVDNTGELFF

v_gene: TRBV4-3
abundance: few
d_gene: .
j_gene: TRBJ2-7
CDR3nt: TGCGCCAGCAGCCAAGACGCGGGGGCGCGCGAGCAGTACTTC
CDR3aa: CASSQDAGAREQYF

v_gene: TRBV6-5
abundance: .
d_gene: TRBD1
j_gene: TRBJ2-6
CDR3nt: TGTGCCAGCCTTTCGGACAGGGCCGGGGCCAACGTCCTGACTTTC
CDR3aa: CASLSDRAGANVLTF

v_gene: TRBV14
abundance: .
d_gene: .
j_gene: TRBJ1-2
CDR3nt: TGTGCCAGCAGCCAAGAGAGAGGGGGAAAAAACTATGGCTACACCTTC
CDR3aa: CASSQERGGKNYGYTF

v_gene: TRBV7-3
abundance: .
d_gene: TRBD2
j_gene: TRBJ2-3
CDR3nt: TGTGCCAGCAGCAAAGCGGGGATCACAGATACGCAGTATTTT
CDR3aa: CASSKAGITDTQYF

v_gene: TRBV24-1
abundance: .
d_gene: .
j_gene: TRBJ2-2
CDR3nt: TGTGCCACCAGTGATCCATCGTCAGGGGCCGGGGAGCTGTTTTTT
CDR3aa: CATSDPSSGAGELFF

v_gene: TRBV7-9
abundance: .
d_gene: TRBD1
j_gene: TRBJ2-1
CDR3nt: TGTGCCAGCTCGGATCCGGGACAGGTTTCTTACAATGAGCAGTTCTTC
CDR3aa: CASSDPGQVSYNEQFF

v_gene: TRBV11-2
abundance: .
d_gene: TRBD2
j_gene: TRBJ2-7
CDR3nt: TGTGCCAGCAGCTTAGGGGTAGCGGGGAGCGAGCAGTACTTC
CDR3aa: CASSLGVAGSEQYF

v_gene: TRBV19
abundance: few
d_gene: TRBD1
j_gene: TRBJ2-7
CDR3nt: TGTGCCAGTAGTATCTGGGGACAGGGAAAGTACGAGCAGTACTTC
CDR3aa: CASSIWGQGKYEQYF

v_gene: TRBV6-2/TRBV6-3
abundance: .
d_gene: .
j_gene: TRBJ1-2
CDR3nt: TGTGCCAGCAGTTACGAGACAGGCTATGGCTACACCTTC
CDR3aa: CASSYETGYGYTF

v_gene: TRBV4-2
abundance: .
d_gene: TRBD2
j_gene: TRBJ2-6
CDR3nt: TGTGCCAGCAGCCAAGGTAGCGGGGGGGCGGACTCTGGGGCCAACGTCCTGACTTTC
CDR3aa: CASSQGSGGADSGANVLTF

v_gene: TRBV4-3
abundance: .
d_gene: TRBD2
j_gene: TRBJ2-3
CDR3nt: TGCGCCAGCAGCCAAGGCCTAGCGGGAGCGGCAGATACGCAGTATTTT
CDR3aa: CASSQGLAGAADTQYF